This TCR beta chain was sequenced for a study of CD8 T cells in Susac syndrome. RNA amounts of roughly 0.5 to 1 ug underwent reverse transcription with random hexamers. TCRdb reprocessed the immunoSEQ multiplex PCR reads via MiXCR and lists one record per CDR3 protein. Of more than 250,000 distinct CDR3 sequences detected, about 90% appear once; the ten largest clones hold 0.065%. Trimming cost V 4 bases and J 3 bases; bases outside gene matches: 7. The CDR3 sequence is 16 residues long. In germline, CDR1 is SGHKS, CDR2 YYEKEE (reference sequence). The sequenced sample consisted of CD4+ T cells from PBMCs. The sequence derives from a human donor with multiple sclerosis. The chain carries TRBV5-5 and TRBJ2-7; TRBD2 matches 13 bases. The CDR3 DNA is TGTGCCAGCAGCCTCGGGGGACTAGCGGGATACTACGAGCAGTACTTC. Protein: CASSLGGLAGYYEQYF. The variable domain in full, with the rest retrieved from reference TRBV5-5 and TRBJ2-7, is DAGVTQSPTHLIKTRGQQVTLRCSPISGHKSVSWYQQVLGQGPQFIFQYYEKEERGRGNFPDRFSARQFPNYSSELNVNALLLGDSALYLCASSLGGLAGYYEQYFGPGTRLTVT.